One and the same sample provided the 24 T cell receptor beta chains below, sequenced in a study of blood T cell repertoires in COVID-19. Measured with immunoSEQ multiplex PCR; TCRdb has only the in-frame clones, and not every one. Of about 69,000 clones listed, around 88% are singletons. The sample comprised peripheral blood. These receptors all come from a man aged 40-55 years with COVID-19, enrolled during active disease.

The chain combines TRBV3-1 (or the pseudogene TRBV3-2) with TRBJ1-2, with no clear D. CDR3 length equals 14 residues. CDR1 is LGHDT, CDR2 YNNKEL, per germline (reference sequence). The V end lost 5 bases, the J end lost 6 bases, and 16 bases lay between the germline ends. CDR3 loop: CASSYRRGGDGYTF. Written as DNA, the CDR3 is TGTGCCAGCAGCTATCGTCGGGGAGGAGATGGCTACACCTTC.

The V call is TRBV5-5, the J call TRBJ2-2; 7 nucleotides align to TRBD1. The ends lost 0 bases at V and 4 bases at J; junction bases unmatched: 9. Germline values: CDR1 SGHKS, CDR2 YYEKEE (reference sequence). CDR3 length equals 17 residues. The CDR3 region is CASSLEARGYATGELFF. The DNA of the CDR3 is TGTGCCAGCAGCTTGGAGGCCAGGGGGTATGCCACCGGGGAGCTGTTTTTT.

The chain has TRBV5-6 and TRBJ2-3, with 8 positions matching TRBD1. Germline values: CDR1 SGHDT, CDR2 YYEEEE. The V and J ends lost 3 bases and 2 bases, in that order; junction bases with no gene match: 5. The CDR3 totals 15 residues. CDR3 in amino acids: CASSYGTGPTDTQYF. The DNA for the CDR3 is TGTGCCAGCAGCTACGGGACAGGCCCCACAGATACGCAGTATTTT.

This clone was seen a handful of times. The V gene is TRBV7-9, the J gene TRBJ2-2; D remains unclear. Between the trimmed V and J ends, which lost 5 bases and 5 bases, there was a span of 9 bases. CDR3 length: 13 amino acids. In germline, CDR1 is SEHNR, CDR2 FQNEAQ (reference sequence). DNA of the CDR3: TGTGCCAGCAGCCCAACTCTTACCGGGGAGCTGTTTTTT. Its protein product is CASSPTLTGELFF.

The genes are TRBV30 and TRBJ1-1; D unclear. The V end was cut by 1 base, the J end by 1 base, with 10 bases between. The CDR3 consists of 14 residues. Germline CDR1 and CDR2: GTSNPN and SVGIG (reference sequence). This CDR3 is CAWSAWERNTEAFF. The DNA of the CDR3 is TGTGCCTGGAGTGCTTGGGAGAGGAACACTGAAGCTTTCTTT.

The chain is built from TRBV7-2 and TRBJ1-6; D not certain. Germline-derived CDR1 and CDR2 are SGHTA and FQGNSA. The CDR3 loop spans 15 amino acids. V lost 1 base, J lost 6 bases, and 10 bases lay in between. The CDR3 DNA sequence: TGTGCCAGCAGCTTAGACGCAGGTGTTAATTCACCCCTCCACTTT. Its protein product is CASSLDAGVNSPLHF. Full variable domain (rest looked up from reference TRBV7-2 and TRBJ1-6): GAGVSQSPSNKVTEKGKDVELRCDPISGHTALYWYRQSLGQGLEFLIYFQGNSAPDKSGLPSDRFSAERTGGSVSTLTIQRTQQEDSAVYLCASSLDAGVNSPLHFGNGTRLTVT.

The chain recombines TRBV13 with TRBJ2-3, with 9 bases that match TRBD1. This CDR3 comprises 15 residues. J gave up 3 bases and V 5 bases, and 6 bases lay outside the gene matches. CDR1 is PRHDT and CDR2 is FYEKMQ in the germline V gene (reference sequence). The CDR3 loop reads CASSGAGTGTDTQYF. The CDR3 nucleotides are TGTGCCAGCAGCGGCGCCGGGACAGGGACAGATACGCAGTATTTT. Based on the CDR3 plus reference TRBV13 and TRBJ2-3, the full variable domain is AAGVIQSPRHLIKEKRETATLKCYPIPRHDTVYWYQQGPGQDPQFLISFYEKMQSDKGSIPDRFSAQQFSDYHSELNMSSLELGDSALYFCASSGAGTGTDTQYFGPGTRLTVL.

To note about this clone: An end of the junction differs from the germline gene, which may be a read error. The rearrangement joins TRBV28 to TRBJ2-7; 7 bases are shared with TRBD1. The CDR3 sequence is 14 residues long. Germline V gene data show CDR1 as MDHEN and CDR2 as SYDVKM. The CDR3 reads CVSTNFGTAYEQYF. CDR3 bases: TGTGTCAGCACCAACTTCGGGACAGCCTACGAGCAGTACTTC.

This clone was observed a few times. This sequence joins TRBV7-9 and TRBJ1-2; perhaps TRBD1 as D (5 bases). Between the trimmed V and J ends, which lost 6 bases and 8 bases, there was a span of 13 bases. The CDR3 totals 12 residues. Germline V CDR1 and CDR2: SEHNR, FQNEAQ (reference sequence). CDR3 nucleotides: TGTGCCAGCAGTCCCTGGGGGGACGGCTACACCTTC. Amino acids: CASSPWGDGYTF.

CDR3 in DNA: TGTGCCAGCAGCTCTTCACTAGTGGGGAACACTGAAGCTTTCTTT. This sequence encodes CASSSSLVGNTEAFF. The chain uses TRBV5-4 and TRBJ1-1, with no clear D. The V and J ends lost 3 bases and 1 base respectively, with 13 bases between them. Germline V lookup: CDR1 SGHNT, CDR2 YYREEE (reference sequence). This CDR3 comprises 15 residues.

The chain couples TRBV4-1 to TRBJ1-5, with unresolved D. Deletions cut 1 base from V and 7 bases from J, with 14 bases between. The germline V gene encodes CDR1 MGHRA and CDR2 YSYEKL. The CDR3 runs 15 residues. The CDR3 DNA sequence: TGCGCCAGCAGCCAAGGGCGGGGAGAGGGACAGCCCCAGCATTTT. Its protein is CASSQGRGEGQPQHF.

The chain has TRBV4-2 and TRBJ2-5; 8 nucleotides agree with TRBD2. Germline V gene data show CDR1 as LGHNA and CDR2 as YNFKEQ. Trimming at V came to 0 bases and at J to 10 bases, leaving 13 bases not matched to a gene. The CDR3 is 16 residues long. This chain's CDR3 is CASSQDDTSGRFDQYF. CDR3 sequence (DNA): TGTGCCAGCAGCCAAGATGATACTAGCGGCCGATTTGACCAGTACTTC.

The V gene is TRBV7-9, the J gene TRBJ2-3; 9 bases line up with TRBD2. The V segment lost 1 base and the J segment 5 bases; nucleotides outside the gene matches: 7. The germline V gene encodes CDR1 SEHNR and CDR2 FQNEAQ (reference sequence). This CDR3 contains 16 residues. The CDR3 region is CASSLGRTSVIDTQYF. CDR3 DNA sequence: TGTGCCAGCAGCTTAGGAAGGACTAGCGTAATAGATACGCAGTATTTT.

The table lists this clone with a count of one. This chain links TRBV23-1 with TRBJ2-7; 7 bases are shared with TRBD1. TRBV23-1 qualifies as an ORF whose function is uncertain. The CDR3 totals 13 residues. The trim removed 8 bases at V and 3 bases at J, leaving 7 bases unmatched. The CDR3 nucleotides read TGCGCCAGCCCTCCGGGACAGAACTACGAGCAGTACTTC. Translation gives CASPPGQNYEQYF.

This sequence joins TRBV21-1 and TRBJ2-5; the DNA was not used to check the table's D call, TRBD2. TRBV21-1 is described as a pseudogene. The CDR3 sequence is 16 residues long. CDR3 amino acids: CASSKSSVLEGETQYF. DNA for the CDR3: TGTGCCAGCAGCAAATCCTCGGTCCTAGAGGGAGAGACCCAGTACTTC.

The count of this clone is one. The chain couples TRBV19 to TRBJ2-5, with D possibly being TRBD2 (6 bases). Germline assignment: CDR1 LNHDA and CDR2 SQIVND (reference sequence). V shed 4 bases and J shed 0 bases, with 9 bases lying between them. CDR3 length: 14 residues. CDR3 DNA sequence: TGTGCCAGTAGTAGGGACTTGTACCAAGAGACCCAGTACTTC. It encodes CASSRDLYQETQYF.

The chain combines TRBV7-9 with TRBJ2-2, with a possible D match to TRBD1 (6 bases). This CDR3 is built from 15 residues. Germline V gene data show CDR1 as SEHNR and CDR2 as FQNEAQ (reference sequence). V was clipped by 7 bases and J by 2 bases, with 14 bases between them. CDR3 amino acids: CASTKRTENTGELFF. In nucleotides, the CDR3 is TGTGCCAGCACCAAACGGACAGAAAACACCGGGGAGCTGTTTTTT.

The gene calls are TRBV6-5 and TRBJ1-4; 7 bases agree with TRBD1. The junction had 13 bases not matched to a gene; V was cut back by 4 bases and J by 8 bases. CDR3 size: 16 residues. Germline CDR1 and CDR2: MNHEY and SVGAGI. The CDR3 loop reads CASSSFGQARGEKLFF. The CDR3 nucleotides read TGTGCCAGCAGTTCCTTCGGACAGGCAAGAGGCGAAAAACTGTTTTTT.

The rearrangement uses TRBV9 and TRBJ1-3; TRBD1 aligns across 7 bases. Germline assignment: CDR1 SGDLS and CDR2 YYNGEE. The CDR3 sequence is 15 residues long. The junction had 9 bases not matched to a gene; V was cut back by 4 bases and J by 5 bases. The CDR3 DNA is TGTGCCAGCAGCTTAGGGGGCCGGACAAGAAACACCATATATTTT. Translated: CASSLGGRTRNTIYF.

CDR3 sequence: CAIGSSGGTDTQYF. CDR3 DNA sequence: TGTGCCATCGGGTCTAGCGGGGGGACAGATACGCAGTATTTT. The gene calls are TRBV10-3 and TRBJ2-3, with 11 nucleotides matching TRBD2. Germline loops: CDR1 ENHRY, CDR2 SYGVKD. This CDR3 region has 14 residues. The junction had 4 bases not matched to a gene; V was cut back by 8 bases and J by 3 bases.

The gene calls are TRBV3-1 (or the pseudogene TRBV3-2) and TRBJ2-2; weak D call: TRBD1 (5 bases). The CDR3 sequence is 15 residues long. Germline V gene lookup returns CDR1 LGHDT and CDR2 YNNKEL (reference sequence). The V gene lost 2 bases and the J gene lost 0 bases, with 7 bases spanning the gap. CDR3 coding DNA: TGTGCCAGCAGCCAACAGGGATCGAACACCGGGGAGCTGTTTTTT. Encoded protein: CASSQQGSNTGELFF.

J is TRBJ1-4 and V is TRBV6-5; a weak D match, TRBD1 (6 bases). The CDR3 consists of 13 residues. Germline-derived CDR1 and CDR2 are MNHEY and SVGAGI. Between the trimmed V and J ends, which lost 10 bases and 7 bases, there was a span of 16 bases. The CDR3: CATLGGGGEKLFF. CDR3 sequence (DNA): TGTGCCACCCTGGGAGGGGGGGGTGAAAAACTGTTTTTT.

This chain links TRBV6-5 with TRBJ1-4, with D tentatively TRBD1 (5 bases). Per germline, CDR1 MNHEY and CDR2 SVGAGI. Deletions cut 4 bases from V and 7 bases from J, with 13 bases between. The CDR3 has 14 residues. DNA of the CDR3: TGTGCCAGCAGTTCTGGCAGGGTGGGTGAAAAACTGTTTTTT. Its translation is CASSSGRVGEKLFF.

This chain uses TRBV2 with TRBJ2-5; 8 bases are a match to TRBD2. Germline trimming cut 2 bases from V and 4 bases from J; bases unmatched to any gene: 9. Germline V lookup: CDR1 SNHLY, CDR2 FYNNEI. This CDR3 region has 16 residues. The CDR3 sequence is CASSELPGTRGETQYF. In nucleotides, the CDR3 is TGTGCCAGCAGTGAACTTCCGGGGACTAGAGGAGAGACCCAGTACTTC.